This TCR beta chain was obtained from a study of blood T cell repertoires in COVID-19. About the research overall: T cells, B-cell-depleted T cells, or PBMCs supplied cDNA or gDNA.

This clone was found once. The CDR3 is 14 residues long. The V end was cut by 0 bases, the J end by 0 bases, with 7 bases between. The germline CDR1 and CDR2 sequences are SGHRS and YFSETQ. Produced via immunoSEQ multiplex PCR; TCRdb's table is partial and in-frame only. The sample comprises 200,000 to 250,000 clones, over 75% of which are singletons, and around 13% rests with the top ten. The sequence derives from a human donor in a cohort sampled during active COVID-19. This rearrangement joins TRBV5-1 to TRBJ2-7; perhaps TRBD1 as D (5 bases). The sequencing sample was made of peripheral blood. The CDR3 nucleotides are TGCGCCAGCAGCTTGGGACAGACCTCCTACGAGCAGTACTTC. Translated: CASSLGQTSYEQYF.